Each of the 2 T cell receptor beta chains below was sequenced from the same sample in a study of identical twins. TCRdb re-called the 5' RACE reads through MiXCR, storing one row per CDR3 protein. The sample includes roughly 350,000 distinct CDR3 sequences, about 12% of them seen just once. The same specimen was also included in a second study, on yellow fever vaccine responses in identical twins.

Sequences were obtained from CD8+ T cells sorted from blood. These receptors were taken from a woman between 18 and 29 years old in good health.

In its sample, this clonotype was seen a few times. The CDR3 here is CSARVMEADEQFF. The DNA for the CDR3 is TGCAGTGCTAGAGTAATGGAAGCCGATGAGCAGTTCTTC. The rearrangement joins TRBV20-1 to TRBJ2-1; D unclear. There are 13 residues in the CDR3. With 1 base removed from V and 8 bases from J, the gap between germline ends came to 12 bases. Germline CDR1 reads DFQATT; CDR2 reads SNEGSKA (reference sequence).

The sample holds many counts of this clonotype. In DNA, the CDR3 is TGTGCCAGCGCGCATTTTGCGGGAGAAGTGGTTGAGCAGTTCTTC. This encodes CASAHFAGEVVEQFF. This rearrangement joins TRBV3-1 to TRBJ2-1; 7 bases align to TRBD2. Losses at the gene ends were 8 bases for V and 9 bases for J; bases not matched to a gene: 16. The CDR3 has 15 amino acids. Germline CDR1 is LGHDT and CDR2 is YNNKEL (reference sequence).